The entry below gives a single T cell receptor (beta chain) sequence along with its context. Antigen specificity is unknown. The data originate from a study of cytomegalovirus exposure and HLA in healthy donors. Study outcomes and limitations: Exclusion as indistinguishable affected some V segments, including TRBV6-2 and TRBV6-3.

This CDR3 region has 17 residues. In germline, CDR1 is LGHNA, CDR2 YSLEER. Trimming cost V 0 bases and J 0 bases; bases outside gene matches: 8. Use of 60 Vbeta and 13 Jbeta primers characterized the PCR. Using immunoSEQ multiplex PCR, the repertoire was profiled, and TCRdb retains in-frame clones only, with some absent. Of 150,000 to 200,000 clones in the sample, around 85% were seen once. The clonotype was recovered from a human donor in good health. The chain couples TRBV4-3 to TRBJ2-7; 7 positions match TRBD1. Sequences were obtained from PBMCs. The CDR3 loop reads CASSQEVPGTVSYEQYF. CDR3 in DNA: TGCGCCAGCAGCCAAGAGGTGCCGGGGACAGTCTCCTACGAGCAGTACTTC.